This T cell receptor beta chain was sequenced during a study of T cell responses to AZD1222 COVID-19 vaccine. This clone was found once. The assay was immunoSEQ multiplex PCR, and TCRdb's table has in-frame clones only and misses some. The sample lists about 110,000 clones, 84% occurring once. Germline assignment: CDR1 MNHNY and CDR2 SVGAGI (reference sequence). Trimming at V came to 2 bases and at J to 5 bases, leaving 1 base not matched to a gene. This CDR3 region has 14 residues. Sequenced here: peripheral blood, sampled on day 0 of AZD1222 vaccination. The chain employs TRBV6-6 and TRBJ2-1, with TRBD2 matching 9 bases. This clonotype originated in an adult in good health. CDR3 in amino acids: CASSYPSGNNEQFF. CDR3 nucleotide sequence: TGTGCCAGCAGTTACCCTAGCGGGAACAATGAGCAGTTCTTC.